This TCR beta chain appears in the sequencing data of a study of blood T cells in healthy people across ages. Overall study results and limits: Comparison with aged donors showed that long-lived donors had more naive CD4+ cells and higher diversity.

With a J-beta primer mix and a sample-barcoded 5' primer, a second PCR ran about 6 to 11 cycles. There were at least 3 million CDR3-containing paired-end reads obtained from each sample. TCRdb fed the 5' RACE reads into MiXCR, producing one record per CDR3 protein. The sample yields under 1,100,000 distinct CDR3 sequences, approximately 25% seen once. Comment on this clonotype: What it binds is unknown.

Germline V gives CDR1 SGDLS, CDR2 YYNGEE. The V gene end was trimmed by 0 bases and the J gene end by 5 bases; junction bases not matched to a gene: 10. This CDR3 is built from 17 residues. In addition, the sample was reused for a study of T cells of mothers and their children.

The specimen was blood. The V and J genes are TRBV9 and TRBJ2-1, with 8 positions matching TRBD2. This clonotype was sampled from a girl between 2 and 10 years old in good health. The CDR3 is CASSVALAGKGHNEQFF. For the CDR3, the DNA is TGTGCCAGCAGCGTAGCTTTAGCGGGGAAGGGGCACAATGAGCAGTTCTTC.